This TCR beta chain stems from a study of blood T cell repertoires in COVID-19. Study details: Acute and convalescent COVID-19 samples came from the United States, Italy and Spain. Sample material is recorded as cDNA or gDNA derived from T cells, B-cell-depleted T cells, or PBMCs.

Germline assignment: CDR1 SGHAT and CDR2 FQNNGV. The CDR3 loop spans 13 amino acids. Trimming stripped 0 bases from V and 12 bases from J, with 15 bases between. As handled by the study authors: Using reference gene primer amplification, nucleated cell counts were estimated. Repertoires were generated with immunoSEQ multiplex PCR, while TCRdb's copy carries only in-frame clones and drops some. From that table come the V and J calls and clone size; the DNA was used to work out D and trimming. The sample comprises 150,000 or so clones, around 78% of which are singletons, and roughly 1.5% rests with the top ten.

The V gene is TRBV11-2, the J gene TRBJ2-7; tentatively, D is TRBD1 (6 bases). The source of this sequence is an older man with acute or convalescent COVID-19. Sequencing was done on a sample of peripheral blood. The CDR3 DNA reads as TGTGCCAGCAGCTTAGACTTGACAGGTCGCCTGTACGTC. Translating gives CASSLDLTGRLYV.